This TCR beta chain derives from a study of shared clonotypes between healthy human individuals. The overall study: CD4 naive cells filled three plates per donor, CD4 memory three, CD8 naive two and CD8 memory one.

The DNA input per sorted-subset replicate PCR was 150 to 200 ng, corresponding to tens of thousands of T cell genomes. The method was immunoSEQ multiplex PCR; TCRdb's version includes in-frame clones alone and lacks a portion of them. The sample includes 2,100,000 or so clones, 90% to 97% seen only once; the top ten take more than 0.1%. A word on this clone: Its target is not known.

This CDR3 is 15 amino acids long. The germline V gene encodes CDR1 SGHDN and CDR2 FVKESK. The V end was cut by 4 bases, the J end by 2 bases, with 15 bases between. Investigators divided CD4+ cells into CD45RA+ naive and CD45RA-negative memory subsets. Regarding the study as a whole: Large sequencing depth failed to make sorted-subset sequencing complete, rarefaction showed.

The TCR comes from a man between 18 and 35 years old in good health. The specimen was naive CD4+ T cells sorted from blood. The sample's subset: CD45RA+ positively selected. J is TRBJ2-7 and V is TRBV14; D not resolved. The CDR3 DNA follows: TGTGCCAGCAGCCCGTCTTGGGCGGAAGCCTACGAGCAGTACTTC. This gives the protein CASSPSWAEAYEQYF.